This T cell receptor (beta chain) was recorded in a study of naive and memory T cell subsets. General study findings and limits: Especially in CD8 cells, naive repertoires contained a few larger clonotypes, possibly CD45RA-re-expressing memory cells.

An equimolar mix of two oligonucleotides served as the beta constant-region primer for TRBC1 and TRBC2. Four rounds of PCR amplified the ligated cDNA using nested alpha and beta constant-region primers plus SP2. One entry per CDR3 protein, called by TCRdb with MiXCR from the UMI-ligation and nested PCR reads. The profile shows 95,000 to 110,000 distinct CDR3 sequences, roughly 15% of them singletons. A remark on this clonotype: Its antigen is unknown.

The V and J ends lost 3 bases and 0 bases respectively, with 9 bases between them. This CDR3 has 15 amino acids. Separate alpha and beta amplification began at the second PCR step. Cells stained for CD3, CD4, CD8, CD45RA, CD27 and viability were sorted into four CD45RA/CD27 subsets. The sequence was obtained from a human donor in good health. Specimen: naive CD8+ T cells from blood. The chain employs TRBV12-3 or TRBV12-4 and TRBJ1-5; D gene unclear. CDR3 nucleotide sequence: TGTGCCAGCAGTTTGTACCAGGATAGCAATCAGCCCCAGCATTTT. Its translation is CASSLYQDSNQPQHF.